This T cell receptor beta chain appears in the sequencing data of a study of vaccination effects on CD4 cells after COVID-19. Study in general: Each person got two doses of an mRNA SARS-CoV-2 vaccine, BNT162b2 or mRNA-1273.

Only in-frame clones appear in the TCRdb table, and some are missing; sequencing was by immunoSEQ multiplex PCR. This sample yields more than 11,000 clones, of which over 65% are seen a single time; around 23% belongs to the top ten. Before any sequencing was done, the ViraFEST assay used viral peptide pools to expand antigen-specific CD4+ T cells. CD4+ T cell isolation took place after 10 days of culture. A half-volume exchange with IL-2 medium occurred on days 3 and 7. The sample holds a few counts of this clone. Its specificity is unknown. Other DNA sequences in this sample translate to the same CDR3. The sequenced sample was CD4+ T cells from PBMCs cultured with HCoV-229E spike peptides, obtained before COVID-19 vaccination. The source is a human donor who received a COVID-19 vaccine.

The CDR3 is CASGTVSNQPQHF. The CDR3 nucleotides are TGTGCCAGTGGGACGGTTAGCAATCAGCCCCAGCATTTT. V and J are TRBV2 and TRBJ1-5; TRBD1 might be the D (5 bases). The CDR3 is 13 residues long. V lost 9 bases to trimming and J lost 0 bases, with 9 bases between them. Germline V gene lookup returns CDR1 SNHLY and CDR2 FYNNEI.